This TCR beta chain was obtained from a study of T cells after yellow fever vaccination. In the study overall: Some fractions had low cell numbers, and these were prepared with SMART-Seq v4 Ultra Low Input. General observations from the study: It was a weaker secondary response, yet one that peaked faster, at day 5 versus 15. Sorted repertoires could include abundant contaminating clonotypes from bulk cells. There was a small share of clonotypes that showed up in both the CD4 and CD8 compartments.

CDR3 size: 14 residues. Trimming took 1 base from V and 7 from J, leaving 11 bases between them. Per the germline V gene, CDR1 is DFQATT and CDR2 is SNEGSKA (reference sequence). In its sample, this clonotype was seen a few times. Its antigen is still unknown. MiXCR, applied by TCRdb to the 5' RACE reads, yields one record per CDR3 protein. This sample carries hundreds of thousands of distinct CDR3 sequences, roughly a sixth of them seen once, and the ten largest clones take roughly a sixth. This chain links TRBV20-1 with TRBJ1-6; unclear D gene. This receptor was obtained from a man younger than 30 who received the YFV17D yellow fever vaccine. Sample: PBMCs, taken 5 days after the first yellow fever vaccination. The CDR3 here is CSARVGSRNSPLHF. Written as DNA, the CDR3 is TGCAGTGCTAGAGTCGGTAGTCGGAATTCACCCCTCCACTTT.